Presented here are 17 T cell receptor beta chains from one specimen sequenced in a study of metastatic and nonmetastatic thyroid tumors. Patients were all untreated before their thyroid surgery. TCRdb recomputed clones from the PCR reads via MiXCR. The sample yields about 92,000 clones, 14% to 15% seen once. Sample: blood. These receptor sequences come from a female donor with papillary thyroid cancer or a benign thyroid nodule (not recorded which). Some clones in this sample may be carry-over from other donors' samples.

This clone was recorded at least ten times. The chain has TRBV28 and TRBJ2-7; the match to TRBD1 covers 7 bases. Germline CDR1 reads MDHEN; CDR2 reads SYDVKM. V was clipped by 5 bases and J by 3 bases; unmatched bases: 1. The CDR3 length is 12 residues. The DNA for the CDR3 is TGTGCCAGCAGTCGGGACAGCTACGAGCAGTACTTC. Translating gives CASSRDSYEQYF.

The rearrangement joins TRBV11-3 to TRBJ2-7; 8 bases are a match to TRBD1. Germline V gene sequence: CDR1 SGHNT, CDR2 YENEEA. This CDR3 contains 15 residues. The V segment lost 1 base and the J segment 2 bases; nucleotides outside the gene matches: 4. The CDR3 bases are TGTGCCAGCAGCTTAGCTTCGGACAGGGCCTACGAGCAGTACTTC. It is translated as CASSLASDRAYEQYF.

This clone showed up many times. The J gene is TRBJ2-1, the V gene TRBV20-1; 7 bases align to TRBD2. Germline CDR1 and CDR2: DFQATT and SNEGSKA (reference sequence). J lost 8 bases, V lost 3 bases, and 10 bases had no gene match. The CDR3 is made up of 14 amino acids. CDR3 residues: CSASVRGEGDEQFF. Written as DNA, the CDR3 is TGCAGTGCTAGCGTTCGGGGGGAGGGTGATGAGCAGTTCTTC.

Many counts were recorded for this clone. The chain is built from TRBV20-1 and TRBJ1-2, with no clear D. The CDR3 extends over 13 amino acids. V was shortened by 0 bases and J by 4 bases, with 9 bases between the two germline ends. Germline CDR1 reads DFQATT; CDR2 reads SNEGSKA (reference sequence). DNA for the CDR3: TGCAGTGCTAGAGATCGCAGACTCTATGGCTACACCTTC. It yields the protein CSARDRRLYGYTF.

This clone was found many times. The V gene is TRBV28, the J gene TRBJ1-5; 10 nucleotides agree with TRBD1. The ends lost 8 bases at V and 4 bases at J; junction bases unmatched: 11. Germline CDR1 is MDHEN and CDR2 is SYDVKM. The CDR3 loop spans 16 amino acids. The CDR3 spells CASLRVGTGDNQPQHF. CDR3 nucleotides: TGTGCCAGCCTCCGGGTCGGGACAGGGGATAATCAGCCCCAGCATTTT.

This clone was seen many times. The chain couples TRBV4-2 to TRBJ1-1; 10 positions agree with TRBD1. Germline V lookup: CDR1 LGHNA, CDR2 YNFKEQ. V dropped 5 bases and J dropped 4; count of bases not matched to a gene: 7. The CDR3 runs to 15 residues. CDR3 sequence: CASSTTTGGVTEAFF. DNA for the CDR3: TGTGCCAGCAGCACGACGACAGGGGGCGTCACTGAAGCTTTCTTT.

In this sample, this clone turned up many times. The chain carries TRBV10-3 and TRBJ2-5; 11 positions agree with TRBD1. The CDR3 length is 15 residues. With 4 bases clipped from V and 5 bases from J, the junction kept 6 bases outside the gene matches. CDR1 ENHRY and CDR2 SYGVKD come from the germline V gene. CDR3 in DNA: TGTGCCATCAGTGGGGCCGGGACAGGGGGTGAGACCCAGTACTTC. Translating gives CAISGAGTGGETQYF.

On this clone: A junction end diverges from the germline sequence, so it may reflect a read error. The chain is built from TRBV4-2 and TRBJ2-3; D possibly corresponds to TRBD1 (8 bases). The CDR3 loop spans 16 amino acids. Germline CDR1 is LGHNA and CDR2 is YNFKEQ. The CDR3 DNA is TGTGCCAGCATCCAGTACAGGGGGGGGTTGCAAGATACGCAATATTTT. Translated: CASIQYRGGLQDTQYF.

This clone was detected ten times or more. The chain has TRBV3-1 and TRBJ1-6; D is possibly TRBD1 (5 bases). With 0 bases removed from V and 3 bases from J, the gap between germline ends came to 24 bases. Germline CDR1 reads LGHDT; CDR2 reads YNNKEL (reference sequence). The CDR3 covers 21 residues. The CDR3 here is CASSQDLSLDGGAYYNSPLHF. The CDR3 nucleotides read TGTGCCAGCAGCCAAGATCTGAGTTTGGACGGAGGGGCCTACTATAATTCACCCCTCCACTTT. Full variable domain (rest looked up from reference TRBV3-1 and TRBJ1-6): DTAVSQTPKYLVTQMGNDKSIKCEQNLGHDTMYWYKQDSKKFLKIMFSYNNKELIINETVPNRFSPKSPDKAHLNLHINSLELGDSAVYFCASSQDLSLDGGAYYNSPLHFGNGTRLTVT.

This clone was recorded at least ten times. The rearrangement joins TRBV9 to TRBJ2-1; D is possibly TRBD1 or TRBD2 (6 bases each). Per germline, CDR1 SGDLS and CDR2 YYNGEE. This CDR3 is 16 amino acids long. With 4 bases removed from V and 9 bases from J, the gap between germline ends came to 23 bases. This CDR3 reads CASSPVDPKEGGEQFF. The CDR3 bases are TGTGCCAGCAGCCCCGTCGACCCGAAGGAGGGGGGTGAGCAGTTCTTC.

This clone appeared many times. The chain has TRBV6-1 and TRBJ2-7; perhaps TRBD2 as D (5 bases). This CDR3 spans 14 amino acids. Per germline, CDR1 MNHNS and CDR2 SASEGT. Trimming pared 6 bases from V and 3 bases from J, leaving 15 bases between. The CDR3 spells CASSLRAHFYEQYF. CDR3 DNA sequence: TGTGCCAGCAGCCTGCGGGCCCACTTCTACGAGCAGTACTTC.

As to this clone: Since the CDR3 does not end with the conserved phenylalanine or tryptophan, this likely comes from a read error. The V call is TRBV20-1, the J call TRBJ2-5, with D perhaps matching TRBD1 (5 bases). The CDR3 contains 14 residues. Trimming shortened V by 4 bases and J by 1 base, and 13 bases separated the two germline ends. Germline V CDR1 and CDR2: DFQATT, SNEGSKA (reference sequence). CDR3 DNA sequence: TGCAGTGCTATGCCCTCCAGGGTCCAAGAGACCCAGTACCTC. Translated: CSAMPSRVQETQYL.

There are many counts of this clone. J is TRBJ2-7 and V is TRBV4-1; D is unresolved. CDR3 size: 15 residues. Per germline, CDR1 MGHRA and CDR2 YSYEKL. V was clipped by 5 bases and J by 6 bases, with 20 bases between them. DNA for the CDR3: TGCGCCAGCAGCAGAGCCACCACGCCTCGAAGCGAGCAGTACTTC. This sequence encodes CASSRATTPRSEQYF.

With respect to this clone: With a much larger clone just one base away, this may be a read error. This rearrangement joins TRBV11-1 to TRBJ2-1; 8 bases are a match to TRBD2. Germline CDR1 reads SGHAT; CDR2 reads FQDESV (reference sequence). This CDR3 spans 16 amino acids. J was trimmed by 2 bases and V by 5 bases; bases with no gene match: 8. CDR3 in amino acids: CASSQSRGGAYNEQFF. CDR3 bases: TGTGCCAGCAGCCAGTCCCGGGGGGGCGCCTACAATGAGCAGTTCTTC.

This clone has at least ten counts. The V gene is TRBV9, the J gene TRBJ2-5; 7 nucleotides line up with TRBD2. With 4 bases clipped from V and 2 bases from J, the junction kept 5 bases outside the gene matches. Germline V gene sequence: CDR1 SGDLS, CDR2 YYNGEE. The CDR3 runs to 14 residues. The CDR3 sequence is CASSLGGGQETQYF. The CDR3 DNA sequence: TGTGCCAGCAGCCTGGGGGGGGGTCAAGAGACCCAGTACTTC.

This clone was picked up many times. The gene calls are TRBV7-9 and TRBJ1-4; TRBD1 matches 12 bases. J was trimmed by 8 bases and V by 1 base; bases with no gene match: 5. The CDR3 runs to 16 residues. CDR1 SEHNR and CDR2 FQNEAQ come from the germline V gene (reference sequence). In DNA, the CDR3 is TGTGCCAGCAGCTTAGGGATTGGGACAGGGGGCGAAAAACTGTTTTTT. Protein: CASSLGIGTGGEKLFF.

This clone was observed a few times. The conserved phenylalanine or tryptophan normally closing the CDR3 is absent here, so this likely arose from a read error. The rearrangement uses TRBV28 and TRBJ2-7, with unresolved D. Per the germline V gene, CDR1 is MDHEN and CDR2 is SYDVKM. V gave up 7 bases and J gave up 2 bases, with 15 bases separating them. CDR3 length equals 14 residues. For the CDR3, the DNA is TGTGCCAGCACCCTCCCTGGGCGCCCCTACGAGCAGTACCTC. Translating it yields CASTLPGRPYEQYL.